This T cell receptor beta chain came from a study of blood T cell repertoires in COVID-19. Background on the study: PBMCs, B-cell-depleted T cells, or T cells were the source of the cDNA or gDNA that made up the material.

The study counted Cohort 3 donors as recovered given two negative PCRs, clearance, or symptom resolution. The table came from immunoSEQ multiplex PCR; TCRdb's copy has only in-frame clones and leaves some out. The sample has fewer than 350,000 clones; 88% are singletons. The TCR was taken from a woman aged 25-40 years who had recovered from COVID-19. Sequencing used PBMCs or T cells enriched from blood (not recorded which).

DNA for the CDR3: TGCGCCAGCAGCCAATATAGCTTCGGGCAAGAGACCCAGTACTTC. It codes for CASSQYSFGQETQYF. V and J are TRBV4-1 and TRBJ2-5; no firm D call. The CDR3 sequence is 15 residues long. Trimming stripped 2 bases from V and 2 bases from J, with 12 bases between. Germline V gene data show CDR1 as MGHRA and CDR2 as YSYEKL.